Sequencing of this T cell receptor beta chain was carried out in a study of blood T cells in healthy people across ages. A few counts support this clonotype. Its antigen remains unknown. Aged roughly 6 to 100, donors were systemically healthy Caucasians from Russia. Extraction of total RNA produced a minimum of 5 micrograms from each sample. Study-wide points: In long-lived donors, naive CD4+ cell counts and diversity exceeded those of aged donors. One million T cells yielded diversity estimates that were considered underestimates.

Germline assignment: CDR1 MDHEN and CDR2 SYDVKM. V lost 2 bases and J 3 bases, leaving 14 bases between the germline ends. This CDR3 is built from 15 residues. Next came a second PCR, run for roughly 7 to 12 cycles, which used a sample-barcoded 5' primer along with a J-beta primer mix. Each CDR3 protein is one row after TCRdb ran MiXCR on the 5' RACE reads. This sample carries some 640,000 distinct CDR3 sequences, roughly 49% of them seen once, and the ten largest clones take roughly a third. This rearrangement joins TRBV28 to TRBJ2-7; D not resolved. Source material: blood. This clonotype originated in a woman in her sixties in good health. The CDR3 nucleotides are TGTGCCAGCAGTTTAGGTCCGCACGGTAGCTACGAGCAGTACTTC. It codes for CASSLGPHGSYEQYF.